The T cell receptor beta chain described here comes from a study of cytomegalovirus exposure and HLA in healthy donors. About the study: The study's early data release held approximately 91 million unique TCRs from HLA-typed donors. Study conclusions and caveats: Across HLA loci, a later analysis found differing TCR association rates, with DRB1 most and HLA-C fewest.

The V gene's germline CDR1 is SQVTM and CDR2 ANQGSEA. V lost 2 bases and J lost 4, with 12 bases in between. This CDR3 contains 14 residues. Comments on this clone: Its antigen is not identified.

It was with 60 Vbeta and 13 Jbeta primers that the PCR ran. This table comes from immunoSEQ multiplex PCR, and its TCRdb copy is limited to in-frame clones, with some not included. The sample lists fewer than 130,000 clones; approximately 78% were seen once. Sample: PBMCs. The chain is built from TRBV29-1 and TRBJ1-3; no clear D gene. The receptor was derived from a woman in her thirties in good health and CMV-seronegative. CDR3 amino acids: CSVESVAPGNTIYF. The CDR3 DNA is TGCAGCGTTGAATCCGTGGCACCCGGAAACACCATATATTTT.